This T cell receptor beta chain is from a study of spatial heterogeneity in lung cancer. Across the study: Compared with alpha-chain sequences, beta-chain sequences were consistently detected in greater numbers. As counted in raw reads, each unique TCR and UMI combination appeared more than ten times on average. Study results and limitations: Ubiquitous expanded tumor TCRs were seen in blood more at resection than at follow-up.

Individual TCR cDNA molecules each bore their own unique molecular identifier. TCRdb re-called the 5' RACE reads with MiXCR, one entry per CDR3 protein. The repertoire consists of around 89,000 distinct CDR3 sequences, with over 9.5% occurring once and the leading ten covering 35% to 50%. Time point: sample taken at primary tumor resection. Material for sequencing was whole RNA from tumor, nontumor lung or frozen PBMC, left unsorted. Concerning this clonotype itself: Its antigen remains unknown.

Trimming left V 5 bases short and J 10 bases short, with 24 bases between. The CDR3 has 16 amino acids. The chain combines TRBV12-3 or TRBV12-4 with TRBJ2-1, with TRBD2 as a possible D gene (6 bases). The source material was PBMCs, sampled at surgery. The receptor was derived from a male donor with early-stage non-small cell lung cancer. CDR3 sequence reads: CASSHSGGRTSLEQFF. As DNA, the CDR3 is TGTGCCAGCAGTCATAGCGGAGGGAGAACGAGTTTAGAGCAGTTCTTC.